This T cell receptor (beta chain) stems from a study of blood T cell repertoires in COVID-19. Study-level information: From the United States, Italy and Spain came samples of acute and convalescent COVID-19.

This clone occurred once. In the authors' workflow: Reference gene primer amplification gave estimated nucleated cell counts. Data came from immunoSEQ multiplex PCR; TCRdb stores just in-frame clones and leaves some out. For V, J and clone size, that table is used; D and trimming come from the DNA. This table has about 190,000 clones, about 77% appearing once. This CDR3 is built from 14 residues. The V end lost 5 bases, the J end lost 8 bases, and 18 bases lay between the germline ends. Per the germline V gene, CDR1 is MNHEY and CDR2 is SVGAGI. The origin of this receptor is a woman of 80 years or more with active or convalescent COVID-19. The sample was peripheral blood. The chain employs TRBV6-5 and TRBJ1-2, with D perhaps matching TRBD1 (6 bases). Here the CDR3 DNA reads TGTGCCAGCAGTACCCAGGACAGTCCTAGGGGCTACACCTTC. Encoded protein: CASSTQDSPRGYTF.